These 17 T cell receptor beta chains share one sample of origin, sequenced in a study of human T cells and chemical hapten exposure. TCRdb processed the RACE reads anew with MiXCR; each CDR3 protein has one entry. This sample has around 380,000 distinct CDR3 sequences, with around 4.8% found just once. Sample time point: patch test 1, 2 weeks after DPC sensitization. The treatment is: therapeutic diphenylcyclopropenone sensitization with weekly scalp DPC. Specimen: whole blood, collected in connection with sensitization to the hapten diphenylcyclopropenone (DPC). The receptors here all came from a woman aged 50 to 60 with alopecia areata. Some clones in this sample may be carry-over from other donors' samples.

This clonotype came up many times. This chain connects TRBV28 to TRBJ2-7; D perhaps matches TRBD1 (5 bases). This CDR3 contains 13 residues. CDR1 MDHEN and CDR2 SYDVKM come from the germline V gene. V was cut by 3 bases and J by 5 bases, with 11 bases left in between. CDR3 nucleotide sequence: TGTGCCAGCAGTTTGGGCAGGGTGGACGAGCAGTACTTC. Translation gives CASSLGRVDEQYF.

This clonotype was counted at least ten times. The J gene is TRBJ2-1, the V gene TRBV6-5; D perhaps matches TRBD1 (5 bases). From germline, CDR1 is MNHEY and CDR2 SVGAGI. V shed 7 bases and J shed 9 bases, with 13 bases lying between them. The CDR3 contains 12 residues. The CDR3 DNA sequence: TGTGCCAGCACCCAGATTGGGGCTGAGCAGTTCTTC. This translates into CASTQIGAEQFF.

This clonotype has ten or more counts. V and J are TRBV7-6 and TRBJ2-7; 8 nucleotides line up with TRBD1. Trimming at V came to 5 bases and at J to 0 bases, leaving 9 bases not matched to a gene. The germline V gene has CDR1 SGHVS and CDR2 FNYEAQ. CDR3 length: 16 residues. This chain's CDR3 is CASSKNRDRYSYEQYF. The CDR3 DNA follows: TGTGCCAGCAGCAAAAACCGGGACAGGTACTCCTACGAGCAGTACTTC.

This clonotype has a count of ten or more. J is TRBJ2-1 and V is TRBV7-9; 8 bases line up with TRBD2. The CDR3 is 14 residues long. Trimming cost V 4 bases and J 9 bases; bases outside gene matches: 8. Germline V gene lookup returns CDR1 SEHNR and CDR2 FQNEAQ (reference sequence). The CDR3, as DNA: TGTGCCAGCAGCTCCGGGACTAGTCTGGGTGAGCAGTTCTTC. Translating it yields CASSSGTSLGEQFF.

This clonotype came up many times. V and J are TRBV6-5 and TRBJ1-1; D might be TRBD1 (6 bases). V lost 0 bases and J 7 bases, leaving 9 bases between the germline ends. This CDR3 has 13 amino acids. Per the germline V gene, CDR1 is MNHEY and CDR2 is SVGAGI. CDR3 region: CASSYSRDNEAFF. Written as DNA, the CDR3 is TGTGCCAGCAGTTACTCGAGGGACAATGAAGCTTTCTTT.

DNA for the CDR3: TGTGCCAGCAGCTTAACTCACAATGAGCAGTTCTTC. It codes for CASSLTHNEQFF. The rearrangement uses TRBV7-2 and TRBJ2-1; D gene ambiguous. Germline CDR1 and CDR2: SGHTA and FQGNSA. Trimming removed 2 bases at V and 5 bases at J, with 4 bases between. The length of the CDR3 is 12 residues.

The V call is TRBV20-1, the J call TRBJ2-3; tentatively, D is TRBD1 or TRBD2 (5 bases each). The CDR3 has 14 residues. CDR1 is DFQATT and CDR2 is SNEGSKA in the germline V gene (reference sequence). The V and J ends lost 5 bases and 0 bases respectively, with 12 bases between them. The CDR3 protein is CSALAGHSTDTQYF. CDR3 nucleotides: TGCAGTGCTCTAGCAGGACACAGCACAGATACGCAGTATTTT.

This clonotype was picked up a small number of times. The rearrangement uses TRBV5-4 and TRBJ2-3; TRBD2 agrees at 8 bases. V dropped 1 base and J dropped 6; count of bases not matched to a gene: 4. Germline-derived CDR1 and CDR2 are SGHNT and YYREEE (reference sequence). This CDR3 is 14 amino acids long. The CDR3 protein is CASSLSGSGDTQYF. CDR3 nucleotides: TGTGCCAGCAGCTTGAGCGGGAGTGGGGATACGCAGTATTTT. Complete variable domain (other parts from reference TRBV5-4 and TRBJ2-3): ETGVTQSPTHLIKTRGQQVTLRCSSQSGHNTVSWYQQALGQGPQFIFQYYREEENGRGNFPPRFSGLQFPNYSSELNVNALELDDSALYLCASSLSGSGDTQYFGPGTRLTVL.

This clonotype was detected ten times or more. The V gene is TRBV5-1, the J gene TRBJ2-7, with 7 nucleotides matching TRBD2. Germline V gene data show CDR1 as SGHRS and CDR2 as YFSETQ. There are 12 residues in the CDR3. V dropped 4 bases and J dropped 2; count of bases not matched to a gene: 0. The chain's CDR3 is CASSGGAYEQYF. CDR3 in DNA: TGCGCCAGCAGCGGGGGGGCCTACGAGCAGTACTTC.

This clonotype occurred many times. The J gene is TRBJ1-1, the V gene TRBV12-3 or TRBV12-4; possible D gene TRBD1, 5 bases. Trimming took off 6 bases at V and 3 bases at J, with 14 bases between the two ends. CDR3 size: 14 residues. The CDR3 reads CASSRGLRDTEAFF. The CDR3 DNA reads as TGTGCCAGCAGCCGGGGACTCCGGGACACTGAAGCTTTCTTT.

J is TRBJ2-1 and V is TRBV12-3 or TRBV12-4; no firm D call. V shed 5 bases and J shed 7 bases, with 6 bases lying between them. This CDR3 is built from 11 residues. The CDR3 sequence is CASSAENEQFF. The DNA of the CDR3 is TGTGCCAGCAGTGCTGAGAATGAGCAGTTCTTC.

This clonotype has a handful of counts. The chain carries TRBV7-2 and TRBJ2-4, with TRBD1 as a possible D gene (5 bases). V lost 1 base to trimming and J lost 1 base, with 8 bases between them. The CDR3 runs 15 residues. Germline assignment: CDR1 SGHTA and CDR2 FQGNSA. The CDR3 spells CASSLVQGAKNIQYF. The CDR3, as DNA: TGTGCCAGCAGCTTAGTGCAGGGCGCCAAAAACATTCAGTACTTC.

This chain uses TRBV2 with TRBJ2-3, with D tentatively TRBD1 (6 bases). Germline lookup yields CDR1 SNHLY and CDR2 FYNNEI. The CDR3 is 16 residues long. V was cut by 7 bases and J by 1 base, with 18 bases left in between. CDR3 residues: CASMVWGPSGTDTQYF. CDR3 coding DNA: TGTGCCAGCATGGTTTGGGGGCCCTCTGGCACAGATACGCAGTATTTT.

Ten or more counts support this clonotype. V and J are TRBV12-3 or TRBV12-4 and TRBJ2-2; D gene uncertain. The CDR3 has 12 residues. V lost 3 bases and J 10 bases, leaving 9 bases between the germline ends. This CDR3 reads CASSFLGAELFF. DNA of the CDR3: TGTGCCAGCAGTTTTTTGGGTGCGGAGCTGTTTTTT.

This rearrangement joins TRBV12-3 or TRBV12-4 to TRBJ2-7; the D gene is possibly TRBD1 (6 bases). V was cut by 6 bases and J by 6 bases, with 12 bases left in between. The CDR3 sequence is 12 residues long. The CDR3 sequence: CASRIQGAEQYF. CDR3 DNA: TGTGCCAGCAGGATACAGGGAGCCGAGCAGTACTTC.

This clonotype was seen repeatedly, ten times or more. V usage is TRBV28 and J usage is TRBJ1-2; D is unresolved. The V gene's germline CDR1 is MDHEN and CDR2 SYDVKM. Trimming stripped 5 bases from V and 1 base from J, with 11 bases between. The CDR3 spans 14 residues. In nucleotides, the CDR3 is TGTGCCAGCAGTCTTGGCGGTGTTAACTATGGCTACACCTTC. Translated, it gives CASSLGGVNYGYTF.

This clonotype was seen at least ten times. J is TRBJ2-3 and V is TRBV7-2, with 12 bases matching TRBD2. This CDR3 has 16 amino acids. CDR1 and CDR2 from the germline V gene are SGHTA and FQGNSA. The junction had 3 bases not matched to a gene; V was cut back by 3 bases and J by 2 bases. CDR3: CASSLTSGSPTDTQYF. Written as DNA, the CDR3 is TGTGCCAGCAGCTTGACTAGCGGGAGCCCCACAGATACGCAGTATTTT.